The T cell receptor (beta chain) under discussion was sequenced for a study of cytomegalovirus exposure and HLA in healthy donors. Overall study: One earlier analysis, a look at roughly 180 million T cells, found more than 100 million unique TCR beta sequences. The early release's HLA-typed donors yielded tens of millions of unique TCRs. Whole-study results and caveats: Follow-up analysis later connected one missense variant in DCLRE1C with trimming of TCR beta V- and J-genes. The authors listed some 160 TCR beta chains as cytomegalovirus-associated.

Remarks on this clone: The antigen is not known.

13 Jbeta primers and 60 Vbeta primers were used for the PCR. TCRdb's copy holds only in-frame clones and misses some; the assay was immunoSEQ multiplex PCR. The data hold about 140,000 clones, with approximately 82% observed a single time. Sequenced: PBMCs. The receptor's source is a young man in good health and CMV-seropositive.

CDR3 in DNA: TGTGCCACCAGCAAAAACAGGGGTGGAGGGGAGCAGTACTTC. Translating gives CATSKNRGGGEQYF. The V gene is TRBV15, the J gene TRBJ2-7; D perhaps matches TRBD1 (7 bases). The CDR3 covers 14 residues. Trimming took 4 bases from V and 7 from J, leaving 17 bases between them. From germline, CDR1 is LNHNV and CDR2 YYDKDF (reference sequence).